Detailed here is one TCR beta chain. No antigen is known for it. Sequencing used immunoSEQ multiplex PCR; TCRdb keeps in-frame clones, though not all of them. This sample has 14,000 or so clones, with about 80% found just once. The data stem from a study of vaccination effects on CD4 cells after COVID-19. Regarding the study as a whole: After vaccination of healthy people, only 1 of 255 vaccine-induced clones cross-reacted with common cold coronaviruses. Late post-vaccination, clones induced by infection and those induced by vaccine underwent marked clonal contraction.

This CDR3 contains 18 residues. Germline loops: CDR1 MNHEY, CDR2 SVGEGT. Trimming left V 0 bases short and J 3 bases short, with 18 bases between. Expansion of antigen-specific CD4+ T cells with viral peptide pools was carried out by the ViraFEST assay before sequencing. CD4+ T cells were isolated after approximately 10 days of culture. People in the vaccine group had not been infected with SARS-CoV-2 before, and their nucleocapsid antibodies were negative. IL-2 medium was substituted for half the medium on days 3 and 7. The TCR originated in a human donor who received a COVID-19 vaccine. The genes are TRBV6-2 or TRBV6-3 and TRBJ1-5, with D tentatively TRBD1 (5 bases). The sequencing used CD4+ T cells from PBMCs cultured with HCoV-229E spike peptides, collected before COVID-19 vaccination. The CDR3 DNA sequence: TGTGCCAGCAGTTACTCCCCCCTCGGCAGGGCCCTCAATCAGCCCCAGCATTTT. This encodes CASSYSPLGRALNQPQHF.